The 2 T cell receptor beta chains below come from one sample, sequenced in a study of regulatory T cells in long-lasting Graves disease. Through Arm-PCR of CDR3 regions and iRepertoire HTBI primers, TCR beta libraries were built. MiXCR was run by TCRdb on the multiplex PCR reads, yielding one entry per CDR3 protein. The repertoire holds a few hundred thousand distinct CDR3 sequences, with about 25% as singletons. Time point noted: persistent/refractory GD, antithyroid drugs over 5 years with positive TRAb. Construction of the TCR library relied on RNA isolated from PBMCs. The sequencing used peripheral blood mononuclear cells (PBMCs), collected when the disease was refractory, from a patient treated with antithyroid drugs. The receptors shown here come from a female donor with Graves disease.

This clonotype was recorded many times. The chain recombines TRBV2 with TRBJ1-3; 7 bases agree with TRBD1. V shed 4 bases, J shed 0 bases, and the junction held 0 bases outside the gene matches. The CDR3 totals 14 residues. Per germline, CDR1 SNHLY and CDR2 FYNNEI. The CDR3 sequence is CASSGQGSGNTIYF. CDR3 DNA sequence: TGTGCCAGCAGTGGACAGGGCTCTGGAAACACCATATATTTT.

Ten or more counts support this clonotype. This chain uses TRBV6-2 or TRBV6-3 with TRBJ2-7; D uncertain. Germline values: CDR1 MNHEY, CDR2 SVGEGT. With 2 bases removed from V and 4 bases from J, the gap between germline ends came to 6 bases. The CDR3 has 12 amino acids. The CDR3, as DNA: TGTGCCAGCAGTTACGCCGGTTACGAGCAGTACTTC. This gives the protein CASSYAGYEQYF.